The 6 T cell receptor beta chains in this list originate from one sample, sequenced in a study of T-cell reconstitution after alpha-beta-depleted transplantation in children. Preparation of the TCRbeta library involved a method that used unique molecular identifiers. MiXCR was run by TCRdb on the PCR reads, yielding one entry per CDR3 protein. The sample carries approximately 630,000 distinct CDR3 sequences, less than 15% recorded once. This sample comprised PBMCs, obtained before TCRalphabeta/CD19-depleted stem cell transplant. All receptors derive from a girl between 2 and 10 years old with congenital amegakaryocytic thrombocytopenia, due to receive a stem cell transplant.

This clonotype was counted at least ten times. The CDR3 is CSALTGEKAYEQYF. CDR3 nucleotides: TGCAGCGCCTTAACAGGGGAGAAGGCCTACGAGCAGTACTTC. J is TRBJ2-7 and V is TRBV29-1; 7 bases are a match to TRBD1. The V gene end was trimmed by 7 bases and the J gene end by 2 bases; junction bases not matched to a gene: 11. The CDR3 length is 14 residues. CDR1 is SQVTM and CDR2 is ANQGSEA in the germline V gene.

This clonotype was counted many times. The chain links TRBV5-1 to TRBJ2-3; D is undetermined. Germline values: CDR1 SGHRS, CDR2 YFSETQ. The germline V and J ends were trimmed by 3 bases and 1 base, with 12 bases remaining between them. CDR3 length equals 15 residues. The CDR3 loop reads CASSWGSSGTDTQYF. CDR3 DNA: TGCGCCAGCAGCTGGGGATCTAGTGGCACAGATACGCAGTATTTT.

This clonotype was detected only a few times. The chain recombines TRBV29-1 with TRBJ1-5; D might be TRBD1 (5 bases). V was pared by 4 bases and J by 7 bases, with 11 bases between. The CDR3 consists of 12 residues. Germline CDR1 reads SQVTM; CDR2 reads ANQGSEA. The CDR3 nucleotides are TGCAGCGTTGGCGGGACCCAACAGCCCCAGCATTTT. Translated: CSVGGTQQPQHF. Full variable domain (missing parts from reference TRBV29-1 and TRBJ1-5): SAVISQKPSRDICQRGTSLTIQCQVDSQVTMMFWYRQQPGQSLTLIATANQGSEATYESGFVIDKFPISRPNLTFSTLTVSNMSPEDSSIYLCSVGGTQQPQHFGDGTRLSIL.

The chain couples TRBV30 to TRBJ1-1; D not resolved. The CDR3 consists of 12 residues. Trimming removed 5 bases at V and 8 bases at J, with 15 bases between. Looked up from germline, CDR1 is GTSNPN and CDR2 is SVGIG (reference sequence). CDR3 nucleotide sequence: TGTGCCTGGGGTACACTCTCGGGGGAAGCTTTCTTT. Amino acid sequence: CAWGTLSGEAFF.

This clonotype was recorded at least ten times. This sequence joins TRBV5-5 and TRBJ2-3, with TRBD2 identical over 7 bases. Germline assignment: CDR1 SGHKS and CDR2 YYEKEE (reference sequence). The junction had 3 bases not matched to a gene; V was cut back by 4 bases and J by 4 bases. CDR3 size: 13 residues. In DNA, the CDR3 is TGTGCCAGCAGCAAAACTAGCGCAGATACGCAGTATTTT. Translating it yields CASSKTSADTQYF.

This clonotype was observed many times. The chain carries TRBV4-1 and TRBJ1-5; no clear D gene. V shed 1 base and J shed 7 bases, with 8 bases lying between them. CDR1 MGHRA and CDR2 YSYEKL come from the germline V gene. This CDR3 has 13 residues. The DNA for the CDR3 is TGCGCCAGCAGCCAAGTTGAGGGCCAGCCCCAGCATTTT. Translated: CASSQVEGQPQHF.